This paragraph reports one TCR beta chain. Its specificity is unknown. This sample was taken from a study of radiotherapy plus CTLA-4 blockade in lung cancer. In chemo-refractory metastatic non-small-cell lung cancer, patients got ipilimumab CTLA-4 blockade together with focal radiation. Study conclusions and caveats: After radiotherapy and ipilimumab, tumor-derived clones expanded in peripheral blood. Reported findings show early blood T cell clone dynamics, with interferon-beta, best predicted response.

This table comes from immunoSEQ multiplex PCR, and its TCRdb copy is limited to in-frame clones, with some not included. The top ten clones hold nearly 3.5% of a sample with some 98,000 clones, 80% to 85% of them seen once. The sequencing here drew on peripheral blood, taken from a patient treated with radiotherapy plus ipilimumab. This receptor was obtained from a human donor with non-small cell lung cancer who had a partial response to radiotherapy plus ipilimumab.

This CDR3 is CASSPPQGAPSTDTQYF. The CDR3 DNA reads TGCGCCAGCAGCCCACCCCAAGGGGCGCCGAGCACAGATACGCAGTATTTT. The chain recombines TRBV5-1 with TRBJ2-3; D is possibly TRBD1 (5 bases). CDR1 and CDR2 from the germline V gene are SGHRS and YFSETQ. V lost 4 bases, J lost 0 bases, and 18 bases lay in between. The CDR3 runs 17 residues.